This TCR beta chain was sequenced in a study of cytomegalovirus exposure and HLA in healthy donors. Separation from the roughly 680-subject first cohort characterized the roughly 130-subject validation cohort, to which the donors belonged. Trimming stripped 9 bases from V and 0 bases from J, with 15 bases between. The CDR3 is made up of 15 amino acids. Germline V gene data show CDR1 as LNHDA and CDR2 as SQIVND (reference sequence). A note on this clone: Antigen: not known.

Produced via immunoSEQ multiplex PCR; TCRdb's table is partial and in-frame only. The sample holds 180,000 or so clones, approximately 86% seen once. Study-wide results and caveats: Cytomegalovirus status was reportedly diagnosed by the classifier with high specificity and sensitivity. A few CMV-associated chains proved CMV antigen-specific in vitro. Subsequent analysis of the 100 to 150 validation repertoires found a tendency for first-cohort TCR clusters to co-occur.

The TCR was taken from a man between 18 and 35 years old in good health and CMV-seropositive. Sequencing used PBMCs. The chain uses TRBV19 and TRBJ2-1, with D perhaps TRBD2 (6 bases). In DNA, the CDR3 is TGTGCCAGCACGAGGACTATTAGCTCCTACAATGAGCAGTTCTTC. Amino acid sequence: CASTRTISSYNEQFF.